The 10 T cell receptor beta chains listed next were all sequenced from one sample in a study of read filtering for tumor transcriptome and immune sequencing. The library was built from about 400 ng RNA with molecular barcoded adaptors for alpha/delta and beta/gamma chains. Each CDR3 protein gets one entry after TCRdb re-called the reads with MiXCR. The sample records approximately 90,000 distinct CDR3 sequences, 20% to 25% being singletons. The specimen was a population of CD138-negative cells sorted from bone marrow. These receptor sequences come from a donor aged 40 or over with multiple myeloma.

Only a few counts were recorded for this clonotype. The rearrangement links TRBV2 to TRBJ2-2; D is unresolved. CDR3 size: 13 residues. Looked up from germline, CDR1 is SNHLY and CDR2 is FYNNEI. V shed 6 bases and J shed 3 bases, with 8 bases lying between them. The CDR3 loop is CASRVDHTGELFF. For the CDR3, the DNA is TGTGCCAGCAGGGTGGACCACACCGGGGAGCTGTTTTTT. The full variable domain, with the rest looked up from reference TRBV2 and TRBJ2-2, is EPEVTQTPSHQVTQMGQEVILRCVPISNHLYFYWYRQILGQKVEFLVSFYNNEISEKSEIFDDQFSVERPDGSNFTLKIRSTKLEDSAMYFCASRVDHTGELFFGEGSRLTVL.

This clonotype was counted at least ten times. The chain joins TRBV20-1 to TRBJ2-5; perhaps D is TRBD1 or TRBD2 (5 bases each). Trimming pared 5 bases from V and 4 bases from J, leaving 11 bases between. This CDR3 has 12 amino acids. Germline V lookup: CDR1 DFQATT, CDR2 SNEGSKA (reference sequence). The DNA for the CDR3 is TGCAGTGCTCGGGACGCTCGAGAGACCCAGTACTTC. This sequence encodes CSARDARETQYF.

The chain recombines TRBV29-1 with TRBJ1-1; D is unclear. V shed 7 bases and J shed 6 bases, with 15 bases lying between them. This CDR3 spans 12 amino acids. The germline V gene has CDR1 SQVTM and CDR2 ANQGSEA. CDR3 bases: TGCAGCGCCCCCAGCGGCCAACCTGAAGCTTTCTTT. Its translation: CSAPSGQPEAFF.

This clonotype was picked up many times. This chain joins TRBV15 and TRBJ1-2, with a tentative D call TRBD1 (5 bases). V was cut by 1 base and J by 4 bases, with 7 bases left in between. This CDR3 has 13 residues. Per the germline V gene, CDR1 is LNHNV and CDR2 is YYDKDF (reference sequence). The CDR3 DNA sequence: TGTGCCACCAGCAGAGGCCAGGGCTATGGCTACACCTTC. It is translated as CATSRGQGYGYTF.

This clonotype was seen repeatedly, ten times or more. The chain employs TRBV5-1 and TRBJ2-1; 8 bases are shared with TRBD1. Germline CDR1 SGHRS, CDR2 YFSETQ. V lost 3 bases and J lost 10; bases outside the gene matches: 9. The CDR3 runs to 14 residues. CDR3 in DNA: TGCGCCAGCAGCTCGCAGGGGGCGTCCCTCGAGCAGTTCTTC. Protein product: CASSSQGASLEQFF.

Regarding this clonotype: A much more abundant neighbour one base away suggests this may be a read error. The gene calls are TRBV5-1 and TRBJ2-5; tentatively, D is TRBD2 (5 bases). Germline V gives CDR1 SGHRS, CDR2 YFSETQ. The CDR3 has 14 amino acids. In DNA, the CDR3 is TGCGCCAACAGCTTGGATAGCGCAGCGGAGACCCAGTACTTC. It codes for CANSLDSAAETQYF.

The V and J genes are TRBV20-1 and TRBJ2-7; a weak D match, TRBD1 (6 bases). This CDR3 comprises 12 residues. CDR1 and CDR2 (germline): DFQATT, SNEGSKA (reference sequence). Between the trimmed V and J ends, which lost 3 bases and 2 bases, there was a span of 8 bases. CDR3 in DNA: TGCAGTGCTAGGGACAGACCCTACGAGCAGTACTTC. Amino acid sequence: CSARDRPYEQYF.

Concerning this clonotype itself: It may be a read error: a sequence one base away is much more abundant. The CDR3 is CNAKAGAYEQYF. The CDR3 DNA reads TGCAATGCCAAAGCGGGTGCTTACGAGCAGTACTTC. The V and J genes are TRBV20-1 and TRBJ2-7; tentative D call: TRBD2 (6 bases). This CDR3 has 12 residues. Germline loops: CDR1 DFQATT, CDR2 SNEGSKA (reference sequence).

This clonotype came up many times. V usage is TRBV12-3 or TRBV12-4 and J usage is TRBJ1-1; a possible D gene is TRBD1 (5 bases). The CDR3 contains 13 residues. The ends were cut back, 7 bases at V and 6 bases at J, with 15 bases in the middle. CDR3 coding DNA: TGTGCCAGCAACACCGGGACCTTCGCTGAAGCTTTCTTT. Protein: CASNTGTFAEAFF.

In regard to this clonotype: At one boundary the junction diverges from the germline segment, which might be a read error. The CDR3 region has the DNA TGTGCTAGCAGCTTCCCCCGCACTGAAGCTTTCTTT. Translating it yields CASSFPRTEAFF. The chain joins TRBV7-6 to TRBJ1-1, with unresolved D. The CDR3 has 12 amino acids. CDR1 and CDR2 from the germline V gene are SGHVS and FNYEAQ.